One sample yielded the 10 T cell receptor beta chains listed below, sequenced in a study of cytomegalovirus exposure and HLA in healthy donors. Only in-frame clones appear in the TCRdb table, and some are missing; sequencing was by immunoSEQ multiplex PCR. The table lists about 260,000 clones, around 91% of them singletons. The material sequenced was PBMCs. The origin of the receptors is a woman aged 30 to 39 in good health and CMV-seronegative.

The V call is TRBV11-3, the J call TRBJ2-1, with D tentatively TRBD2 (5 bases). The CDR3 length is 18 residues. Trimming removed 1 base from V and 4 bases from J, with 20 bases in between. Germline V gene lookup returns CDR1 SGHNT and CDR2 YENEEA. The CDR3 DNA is TGTGCCAGCAGCTTAGGATCTTTTTTGGCTAGCAGATACAATGAGCAGTTCTTC. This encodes CASSLGSFLASRYNEQFF.

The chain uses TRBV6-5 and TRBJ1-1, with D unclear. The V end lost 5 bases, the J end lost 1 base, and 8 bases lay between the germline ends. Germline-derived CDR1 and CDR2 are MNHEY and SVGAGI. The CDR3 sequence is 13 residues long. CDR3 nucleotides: TGTGCCAGCAGTCCCGACGCGAACACTGAAGCTTTCTTT. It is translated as CASSPDANTEAFF.

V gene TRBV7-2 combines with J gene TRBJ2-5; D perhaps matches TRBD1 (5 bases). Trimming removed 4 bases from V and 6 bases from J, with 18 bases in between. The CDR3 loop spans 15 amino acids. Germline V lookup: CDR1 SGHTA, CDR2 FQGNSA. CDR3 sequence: CASSYDSSAGKTQYF. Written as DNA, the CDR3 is TGTGCCAGCAGCTATGACAGCTCCGCTGGGAAGACCCAGTACTTC. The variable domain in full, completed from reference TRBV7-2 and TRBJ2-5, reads GAGVSQSPSNKVTEKGKDVELRCDPISGHTALYWYRQSLGQGLEFLIYFQGNSAPDKSGLPSDRFSAERTGGSVSTLTIQRTQQEDSAVYLCASSYDSSAGKTQYFGPGTRLLVL.

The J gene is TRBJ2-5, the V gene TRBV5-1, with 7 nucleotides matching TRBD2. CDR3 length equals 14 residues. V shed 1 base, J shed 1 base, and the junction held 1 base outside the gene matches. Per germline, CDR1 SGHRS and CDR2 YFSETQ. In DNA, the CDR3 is TGCGCCAGCAGCTTGTGGGGGGGCCAAGAGACCCAGTACTTC. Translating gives CASSLWGGQETQYF.

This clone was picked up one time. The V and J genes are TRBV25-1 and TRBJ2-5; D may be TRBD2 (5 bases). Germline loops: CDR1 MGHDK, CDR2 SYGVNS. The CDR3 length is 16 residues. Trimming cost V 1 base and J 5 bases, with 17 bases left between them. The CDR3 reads CASSEWVMGVEETQYF. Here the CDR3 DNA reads TGTGCCAGCAGTGAATGGGTTATGGGAGTGGAGGAGACCCAGTACTTC.

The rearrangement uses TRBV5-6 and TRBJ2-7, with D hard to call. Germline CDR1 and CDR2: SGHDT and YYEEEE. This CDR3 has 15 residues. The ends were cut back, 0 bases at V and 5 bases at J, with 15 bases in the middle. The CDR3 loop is CASSLGRLPGNEQYF. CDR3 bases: TGTGCCAGCAGCTTGGGACGCTTGCCAGGCAACGAGCAGTACTTC.

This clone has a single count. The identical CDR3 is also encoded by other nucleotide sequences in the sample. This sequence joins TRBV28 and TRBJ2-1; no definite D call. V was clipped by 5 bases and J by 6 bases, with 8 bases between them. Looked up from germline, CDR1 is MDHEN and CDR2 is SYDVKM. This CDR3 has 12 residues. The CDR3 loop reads CASSLGLNEQFF. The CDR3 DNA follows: TGTGCCAGCAGTCTGGGCCTCAATGAGCAGTTCTTC.

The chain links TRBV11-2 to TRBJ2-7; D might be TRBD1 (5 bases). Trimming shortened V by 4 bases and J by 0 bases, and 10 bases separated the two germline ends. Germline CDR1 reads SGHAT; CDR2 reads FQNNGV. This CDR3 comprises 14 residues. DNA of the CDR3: TGTGCCAGCAGCTCAGTTGGGGCCTCCTACGAGCAGTACTTC. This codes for CASSSVGASYEQYF.

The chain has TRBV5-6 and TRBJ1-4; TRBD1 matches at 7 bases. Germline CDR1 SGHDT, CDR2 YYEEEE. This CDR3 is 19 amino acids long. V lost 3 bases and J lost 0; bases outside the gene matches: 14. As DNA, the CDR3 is TGTGCCAGCAGCTCCCTTCCCACTCGAACAGGGGCAACTAATGAAAAACTGTTTTTT. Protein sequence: CASSSLPTRTGATNEKLFF.

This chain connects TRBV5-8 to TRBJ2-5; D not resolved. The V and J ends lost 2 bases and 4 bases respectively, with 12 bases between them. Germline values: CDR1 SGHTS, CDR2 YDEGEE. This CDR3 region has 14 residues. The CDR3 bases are TGTGCCAGCAGCTTTCGATTACATCGAGAGACCCAGTACTTC. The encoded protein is CASSFRLHRETQYF. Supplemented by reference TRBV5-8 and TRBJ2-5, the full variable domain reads EAGVTQSPTHLIKTRGQQATLRCSPISGHTSVYWYQQALGLGLQFLLWYDEGEERNRGNFPPRFSGRQFPNYSSELNVNALELEDSALYLCASSFRLHRETQYFGPGTRLLVL.